This paragraph reports one TCR beta chain. A single base separates this from a much larger clone, so it may be a read error. These data come from a study of kidney transplant recipient with SARS-CoV-2 infection. TCRdb analysed the reads with MiXCR anew, one entry per CDR3 protein. The profile shows about 250,000 distinct CDR3 sequences, less than 35% of them singletons. The CDR3 has 18 amino acids. The germline gives CDR1 SEHNR, CDR2 FQNEAQ (reference sequence). The TCR sequence derives from a male patient younger than 45 who had COVID-19 and was a kidney transplant recipient. Some T cells may be supplied by the graft donor. The sample here was a blood sample, taken at baseline and on day 111 from a kidney transplant recipient. V usage is TRBV7-9 and J usage is TRBJ2-3, with 16 bases aligning to TRBD2. DNA for the CDR3: TGTGCCAGCAGCTTAATCGGGGGACTAGCGGGAGGGGAAGATGCGCAGTATTTT. Protein product: CASSLIGGLAGGEDAQYF.